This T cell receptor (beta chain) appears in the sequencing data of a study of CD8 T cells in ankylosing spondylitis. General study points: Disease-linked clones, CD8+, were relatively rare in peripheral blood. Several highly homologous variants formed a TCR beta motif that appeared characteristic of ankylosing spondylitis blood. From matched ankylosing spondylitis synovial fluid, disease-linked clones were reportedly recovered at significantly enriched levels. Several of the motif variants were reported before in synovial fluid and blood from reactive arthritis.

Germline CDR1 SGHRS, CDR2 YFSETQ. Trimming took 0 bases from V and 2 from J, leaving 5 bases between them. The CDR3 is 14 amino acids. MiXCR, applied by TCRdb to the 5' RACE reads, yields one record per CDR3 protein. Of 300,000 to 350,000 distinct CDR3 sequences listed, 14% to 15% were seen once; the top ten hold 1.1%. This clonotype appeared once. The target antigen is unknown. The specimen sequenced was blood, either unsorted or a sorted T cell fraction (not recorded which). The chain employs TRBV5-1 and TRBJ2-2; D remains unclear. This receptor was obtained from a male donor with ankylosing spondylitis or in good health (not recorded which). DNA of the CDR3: TGCGCCAGCAGCTTGGTACAAAACACCGGGGAGCTGTTTTTT. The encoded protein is CASSLVQNTGELFF.